These T cell receptor beta chains were read from a single sample in a study of beta chain features in type 1 diabetes. This table comes from immunoSEQ multiplex PCR, and its TCRdb copy is limited to in-frame clones, with some not included. Found here are 900,000 or so clones, around a sixth of them singletons; the top ten hold 0.023%. Sequences were obtained from naive CD4+ T cells from blood. All receptors derive from a woman aged 18 to 35 in good health. Both conserved end residues are part of each CDR3. Fields, in order: J gene, D gene, clone size, V gene, CDR3 protein, CDR3 DNA. D genes are given only for firm matches. Where a row states a size, it is once, few, many or the class of an expanded clone; other rows omit it.

J gene: TRBJ2-2; D gene: NA; clone size: few; V gene: TRBV2; CDR3 protein: CASSPQNTGELFF; CDR3 DNA: TGTGCCAGCAGCCCCCAAAACACCGGGGAGCTGTTTTTT
J gene: TRBJ1-2; D gene: NA; clone size: NA; V gene: TRBV15; CDR3 protein: CATSRDYGAGYGYTF; CDR3 DNA: TGTGCCACCAGCAGAGACTACGGGGCTGGCTATGGCTACACCTTC
J gene: TRBJ2-1; D gene: NA; clone size: few; V gene: TRBV9; CDR3 protein: CASSVDIQGHHEQFF; CDR3 DNA: TGTGCCAGCAGCGTTGACATCCAAGGGCACCATGAGCAGTTCTTC
J gene: TRBJ2-1; D gene: NA; clone size: few; V gene: TRBV7-2; CDR3 protein: CASSLRTRSWVNEQFF; CDR3 DNA: TGTGCCAGCAGCTTAAGAACCAGATCGTGGGTCAATGAGCAGTTCTTC
J gene: TRBJ2-5; D gene: NA; clone size: NA; V gene: TRBV7-2; CDR3 protein: CASSLDLETQYF; CDR3 DNA: TGTGCCAGCAGCTTAGATCTGGAGACCCAGTACTTC
J gene: TRBJ1-2; D gene: NA; clone size: NA; V gene: TRBV7-9; CDR3 protein: CASSPDSTRSGYGYTF; CDR3 DNA: TGTGCCAGCAGCCCAGACTCCACCAGGTCTGGCTATGGCTACACCTTC
J gene: TRBJ2-1; D gene: NA; clone size: few; V gene: TRBV5-6; CDR3 protein: CASSPSFGNNEQFF; CDR3 DNA: TGTGCCAGCAGCCCGTCTTTTGGAAACAATGAGCAGTTCTTC
J gene: TRBJ2-3; D gene: NA; clone size: NA; V gene: TRBV15; CDR3 protein: CATSRVILDTQYF; CDR3 DNA: TGTGCCACCAGCAGAGTTATTTTGGATACGCAGTATTTT
J gene: TRBJ2-1; D gene: NA; clone size: NA; V gene: TRBV7-8; CDR3 protein: CASSLVRDLGYNEQFF; CDR3 DNA: TGTGCCAGCAGCTTAGTTAGGGACTTGGGCTACAATGAGCAGTTCTTC
J gene: TRBJ2-7; D gene: TRBD2; clone size: NA; V gene: TRBV10-3; CDR3 protein: CAIKTSGRAYEQYF; CDR3 DNA: TGTGCCATCAAGACCAGCGGGAGGGCTTACGAGCAGTACTTC
J gene: TRBJ2-5; D gene: NA; clone size: NA; V gene: TRBV18; CDR3 protein: CASSPGSQETQYF; CDR3 DNA: TGTGCCAGCTCACCTGGATCACAAGAGACCCAGTACTTC
J gene: TRBJ2-2; D gene: NA; clone size: few; V gene: TRBV4-3; CDR3 protein: CASSQNFGLLNTGELFF; CDR3 DNA: TGCGCCAGCAGCCAAAACTTTGGACTTCTGAACACCGGGGAGCTGTTTTTT
J gene: TRBJ1-2; D gene: NA; clone size: NA; V gene: TRBV28; CDR3 protein: CASSSSGYDYGYTF; CDR3 DNA: TGTGCCAGCAGTTCCTCGGGGTATGACTATGGCTACACCTTC
J gene: TRBJ1-2; D gene: NA; clone size: NA; V gene: TRBV18; CDR3 protein: CASSPGPEYGYTF; CDR3 DNA: TGTGCCAGCTCACCCGGGCCGGAGTATGGCTACACCTTC
J gene: TRBJ2-5; D gene: NA; clone size: few; V gene: TRBV5-4; CDR3 protein: CASSLKVNQETQYF; CDR3 DNA: TGTGCCAGCAGCCTGAAGGTAAACCAAGAGACCCAGTACTTC
J gene: TRBJ2-2; D gene: NA; clone size: many; V gene: TRBV13; CDR3 protein: CASSLRLGGELFF; CDR3 DNA: TGTGCCAGCAGCTTAAGACTCGGCGGGGAGCTGTTTTTT
J gene: TRBJ2-4; D gene: TRBD2; clone size: NA; V gene: TRBV29-1; CDR3 protein: CSVDQPWGGSHIQYF; CDR3 DNA: TGCAGCGTTGACCAGCCCTGGGGAGGGAGCCACATTCAGTACTTC
J gene: TRBJ2-1; D gene: NA; clone size: few; V gene: TRBV5-1; CDR3 protein: CASSLGVRDEQFF; CDR3 DNA: TGCGCCAGCAGCCTCGGGGTTCGGGATGAGCAGTTCTTC
J gene: TRBJ2-5; D gene: NA; clone size: few; V gene: TRBV4-2; CDR3 protein: CASSQDIIQETQYF; CDR3 DNA: TGTGCCAGCAGCCAAGATATAATCCAAGAGACCCAGTACTTC
J gene: TRBJ2-7; D gene: NA; clone size: few; V gene: TRBV5-1; CDR3 protein: CASSIGTTPYEQYF; CDR3 DNA: TGCGCCAGCAGCATAGGGACAACCCCCTACGAGCAGTACTTC
J gene: TRBJ2-2; D gene: TRBD1; clone size: few; V gene: TRBV28; CDR3 protein: CASSRTGSNTGELFF; CDR3 DNA: TGTGCCAGCAGCAGGACAGGGTCGAACACCGGGGAGCTGTTTTTT
J gene: TRBJ2-5; D gene: NA; clone size: few; V gene: TRBV7-9; CDR3 protein: CASGGYSQETQYF; CDR3 DNA: TGTGCCAGCGGTGGCTACTCGCAAGAGACCCAGTACTTC
J gene: TRBJ2-5; D gene: NA; clone size: few; V gene: TRBV5-1; CDR3 protein: CASSLATSSETQYF; CDR3 DNA: TGCGCCAGCAGCTTGGCTACTAGCTCGGAGACCCAGTACTTC
J gene: TRBJ1-3; D gene: NA; clone size: few; V gene: TRBV11-2; CDR3 protein: CASSPQRKSRSGNTIYF; CDR3 DNA: TGTGCCAGCAGCCCACAGAGGAAGAGTCGCTCTGGAAACACCATATATTTT
J gene: TRBJ2-5; D gene: TRBD1; clone size: few; V gene: TRBV5-1; CDR3 protein: CASSFGRGQETQYF; CDR3 DNA: TGCGCCAGCAGCTTCGGCAGGGGGCAAGAGACCCAGTACTTC
J gene: TRBJ2-1; D gene: NA; clone size: few; V gene: TRBV11-3; CDR3 protein: CASGVGSSYNEQFF; CDR3 DNA: TGTGCCAGCGGCGTCGGCAGCTCCTACAATGAGCAGTTCTTC
J gene: TRBJ1-2; D gene: NA; clone size: NA; V gene: TRBV2; CDR3 protein: CASSEAEGGYTF; CDR3 DNA: TGTGCCAGCAGTGAAGCGGAGGGTGGCTACACCTTC
J gene: TRBJ2-2; D gene: NA; clone size: few; V gene: TRBV5-6; CDR3 protein: CASSLNKGELFF; CDR3 DNA: TGTGCCAGCAGCCTGAACAAAGGGGAGCTGTTTTTT
J gene: TRBJ2-7; D gene: NA; clone size: few; V gene: TRBV28; CDR3 protein: CASSSGQEFEQYF; CDR3 DNA: TGTGCCAGCAGTTCCGGGCAGGAGTTCGAGCAGTACTTC
J gene: TRBJ1-5; D gene: NA; clone size: NA; V gene: TRBV28; CDR3 protein: CASSPLRGEGNQPQHF; CDR3 DNA: TGTGCCAGCAGTCCCCTCCGAGGGGAAGGGAATCAGCCCCAGCATTTT
J gene: TRBJ1-2; D gene: NA; clone size: NA; V gene: TRBV6-1; CDR3 protein: CASSEQSNYGYTF; CDR3 DNA: TGTGCCAGCAGTGAACAGTCTAACTATGGCTACACCTTC
J gene: TRBJ2-1; D gene: NA; clone size: few; V gene: TRBV4-3; CDR3 protein: CASSREDSPNEQFF; CDR3 DNA: TGCGCCAGCAGCCGGGAGGACAGTCCCAATGAGCAGTTCTTC
J gene: TRBJ2-7; D gene: TRBD1; clone size: NA; V gene: TRBV18; CDR3 protein: CASSPTGQDSYEQYF; CDR3 DNA: TGTGCCAGCTCACCAACGGGACAGGACTCCTACGAGCAGTACTTC
J gene: TRBJ2-5; D gene: NA; clone size: NA; V gene: TRBV4-2; CDR3 protein: CASSPQGLKETQYF; CDR3 DNA: TGTGCCAGCAGCCCGCAGGGCTTGAAAGAGACCCAGTACTTC
J gene: TRBJ1-1; D gene: NA; clone size: few; V gene: TRBV5-1; CDR3 protein: CASRKIQGYTEAFF; CDR3 DNA: TGCGCCAGCAGGAAGATCCAGGGGTACACTGAAGCTTTCTTT
J gene: TRBJ2-1; D gene: TRBD2; clone size: NA; V gene: TRBV7-2; CDR3 protein: CASSPRGLAGATYNEQFF; CDR3 DNA: TGTGCCAGCAGCCCGAGGGGTCTAGCGGGAGCTACCTACAATGAGCAGTTCTTC
J gene: TRBJ2-3; D gene: NA; clone size: NA; V gene: TRBV10-3; CDR3 protein: CAISESSSTDTQYF; CDR3 DNA: TGTGCCATCAGTGAGTCATCCAGCACAGATACGCAGTATTTT
J gene: TRBJ1-2; D gene: NA; clone size: few; V gene: TRBV5-4; CDR3 protein: CASSLYSVSYGYTF; CDR3 DNA: TGTGCCAGCAGCTTGTACTCCGTTAGCTATGGCTACACCTTC
J gene: TRBJ2-4; D gene: NA; clone size: few; V gene: TRBV4-1; CDR3 protein: CASSQDASLKNIQYF; CDR3 DNA: TGCGCCAGCAGCCAAGATGCTAGCCTCAAAAACATTCAGTACTTC
J gene: TRBJ1-5; D gene: NA; clone size: NA; V gene: TRBV6-1; CDR3 protein: CASTDGIQPQHF; CDR3 DNA: TGTGCCAGCACCGACGGAATTCAGCCCCAGCATTTT
J gene: TRBJ2-7; D gene: TRBD1; clone size: NA; V gene: TRBV29-1; CDR3 protein: CSVGQGSSYEQYF; CDR3 DNA: TGCAGCGTGGGACAGGGGAGCTCCTACGAGCAGTACTTC
J gene: TRBJ1-1; D gene: NA; clone size: NA; V gene: TRBV5-1; CDR3 protein: CASSLAPEVNTEAFF; CDR3 DNA: TGCGCCAGCAGCTTGGCGCCCGAAGTGAACACTGAAGCTTTCTTT
J gene: TRBJ2-1; D gene: NA; clone size: NA; V gene: TRBV12-2; CDR3 protein: CASRFIQLEQFF; CDR3 DNA: TGTGCAAGTCGCTTTATCCAGCTCGAGCAGTTCTTC
J gene: TRBJ2-1; D gene: TRBD2; clone size: NA; V gene: TRBV6-5; CDR3 protein: CASSPSGIYNEQFF; CDR3 DNA: TGTGCCAGCAGTCCCAGCGGGATTTACAATGAGCAGTTCTTC
J gene: TRBJ1-4; D gene: NA; clone size: NA; V gene: TRBV6-5; CDR3 protein: CASSYSSQTGGKLFF; CDR3 DNA: TGTGCCAGCAGTTACTCGAGCCAGACCGGGGGAAAACTGTTTTTT
J gene: TRBJ2-3; D gene: TRBD2; clone size: few; V gene: TRBV9; CDR3 protein: CASSVDRASGLENTQYF; CDR3 DNA: TGTGCCAGCAGCGTAGATCGGGCTAGCGGCTTAGAGAATACGCAGTATTTT
J gene: TRBJ2-5; D gene: TRBD2; clone size: few; V gene: TRBV4-2; CDR3 protein: CATSQDGASGRETQYF; CDR3 DNA: TGTGCCACGAGCCAAGATGGTGCTAGCGGGCGAGAGACCCAGTACTTC
J gene: TRBJ2-3; D gene: NA; clone size: few; V gene: TRBV2; CDR3 protein: CAIALGGVAPGDTQYF; CDR3 DNA: TGTGCCATTGCCCTAGGTGGAGTAGCCCCGGGAGATACGCAGTATTTT
J gene: TRBJ2-1; D gene: NA; clone size: NA; V gene: TRBV7-9; CDR3 protein: CASSQGFKGDGGLTFF; CDR3 DNA: TGTGCCAGCAGCCAAGGATTCAAAGGTGACGGGGGTCTTACGTTCTTC
J gene: TRBJ2-1; D gene: TRBD2; clone size: once; V gene: TRBV9; CDR3 protein: CASSVSGSSYNEQFF; CDR3 DNA: TGTGCCAGCAGCGTCAGCGGGAGCTCCTACAATGAGCAGTTCTTC
J gene: TRBJ2-3; D gene: TRBD2; clone size: NA; V gene: TRBV7-9; CDR3 protein: CASSLGERELADTQYF; CDR3 DNA: TGTGCCAGCAGCTTAGGGGAGCGGGAGCTCGCAGATACGCAGTATTTT
J gene: TRBJ2-5; D gene: TRBD1; clone size: NA; V gene: TRBV29-1; CDR3 protein: CSAGDRGETQYF; CDR3 DNA: TGCAGCGCTGGGGACAGGGGAGAGACCCAGTACTTC
J gene: TRBJ2-2; D gene: NA; clone size: NA; V gene: TRBV18; CDR3 protein: CASSPFQAGTGELFF; CDR3 DNA: TGTGCCAGCTCACCATTCCAGGCCGGGACCGGGGAGCTGTTTTTT